The 15 T cell receptor beta chains presented below share a single source sample, sequenced in a study of spatial heterogeneity in lung cancer. No antigen is known for these receptors. Whole-study results and caveats: Tumor mutation counts were tracked by expanded intratumoral alpha and beta TCR counts.

Regarding time point: sample taken at primary tumor resection. Via MiXCR, TCRdb re-called the 5' RACE reads, giving one row per CDR3 protein. The sample records some 1,200 distinct CDR3 sequences, about a sixth being singletons. The sequenced sample was lung tumor tissue, obtained at surgery. The receptors originated from a female donor with early-stage non-small cell lung cancer.

A few counts support this clonotype. This beta chain is off target for a library built for alpha chains, so its abundance means little. The chain is built from TRBV4-1 and TRBJ2-5, with D hard to call. Per germline, CDR1 MGHRA and CDR2 YSYEKL. This CDR3 is 14 amino acids long. Trimming took 3 bases from V and 0 from J, leaving 8 bases between them. CDR3 in DNA: TGCGCCAGCAGCCAGAACCAGTACCAAGAGACCCAGTACTTC. Translated: CASSQNQYQETQYF.

To note about this clonotype: An end of the junction differs from the germline gene, which may be a read error. The size of this beta chain means little, since it is a stray read in a library made for alpha chains. The chain is built from TRBV28 and TRBJ2-3, with 12 positions matching TRBD2. This CDR3 spans 14 amino acids. CDR1 and CDR2 (germline): MDHEN, SYDVKM. The CDR3 protein is CLAGGPNPTDTQYF. Here the CDR3 DNA reads TGCCTAGCGGGAGGGCCGAATCCCACAGATACGCAGTATTTT.

This clonotype has just a few counts. As an off-target read in a library built for alpha chains, this beta chain has a frequency of little significance. V usage is TRBV6-1 and J usage is TRBJ2-7, with 7 bases matching TRBD1. Germline CDR1 and CDR2: MNHNS and SASEGT. V shed 0 bases, J shed 0 bases, and the junction held 2 bases outside the gene matches. The CDR3 has 15 residues. The chain's CDR3 is CASSEAAGGSYEQYV. CDR3 DNA: TGTGCCAGCAGTGAAGCGGCAGGGGGCTCCTACGAGCAGTACGTC.

On this clonotype itself: This beta chain is a stray read from a library made for alpha chains; its abundance is not meaningful. The CDR3 loop is CATSFIGGGRDEQFF. The CDR3 nucleotides read TGTGCCACCAGTTTTATTGGGGGCGGTCGGGATGAGCAGTTCTTC. The chain is built from TRBV24-1 and TRBJ2-1, with D maybe TRBD1 (6 bases). This CDR3 is 15 amino acids long. CDR1 is KGHDR, CDR2 SFDVKD, per germline. Trimming pared 6 bases from V and 8 bases from J, leaving 19 bases between.

Concerning this clonotype itself: Within a library made for alpha chains, this beta chain is off target, and its count is uninformative. This chain uses TRBV20-1 with TRBJ2-1; D unclear. Between the trimmed V and J ends, which lost 6 bases and 3 bases, there was a span of 15 bases. The CDR3 extends over 14 amino acids. Looked up from germline, CDR1 is DFQATT and CDR2 is SNEGSKA (reference sequence). CDR3 bases: TGCAGTGCCCTTGACCGGAGCCACTACAATGAGCAGTTCTTC. Encoded protein: CSALDRSHYNEQFF.

Only a few counts were recorded for this clonotype. Since the library was made to target alpha chains, this beta chain is a stray read and its abundance is not meaningful. This chain links TRBV20-1 with TRBJ2-1, with D uncertain. Trimming shortened V by 0 bases and J by 4 bases, and 16 bases separated the two germline ends. CDR1 DFQATT and CDR2 SNEGSKA come from the germline V gene (reference sequence). This CDR3 is 16 amino acids long. CDR3 amino acids: CSARDHMGYQYNEQFF. CDR3 sequence (DNA): TGCAGTGCTAGAGATCACATGGGGTACCAATACAATGAGCAGTTCTTC.

This clonotype has only a few counts. This beta chain turned up in a library designed for alpha chains; as an off-target read, its abundance says little. The chain joins TRBV7-2 to TRBJ2-3, with D unresolved. Trimming stripped 5 bases from V and 6 bases from J, with 15 bases between. The CDR3 covers 14 residues. Germline CDR1 and CDR2: SGHTA and FQGNSA. For the CDR3, the DNA is TGTGCCAGCAGCGACAAATCGCAAACGGATACGCAGTATTTT. It yields the protein CASSDKSQTDTQYF.

A word on this clonotype: This beta chain is an off-target read within a library intended for alpha chains, so its frequency means little. The gene calls are TRBV27 and TRBJ2-7; the match to TRBD1 covers 8 bases. The J segment lost 3 bases and the V segment lost 5 bases, leaving 3 bases of the junction unmatched. The CDR3 is 13 amino acids. Per the germline V gene, CDR1 is MNHEY and CDR2 is SMNVEV (reference sequence). CDR3 bases: TGTGCCAGCAGTAAAACAGGGGGCTACGAGCAGTACTTC. As protein: CASSKTGGYEQYF.

This clonotype showed up just a few times. Since it is a stray read in a library aimed at alpha chains, this beta chain has a size that is not meaningful. The chain combines TRBV20-1 with TRBJ2-5; 9 bases map to TRBD2. Losses at the gene ends were 6 bases for V and 5 bases for J; bases not matched to a gene: 1. There are 11 residues in the CDR3. Germline assignment: CDR1 DFQATT and CDR2 SNEGSKA (reference sequence). The CDR3 region has the DNA TGCAGTGCCCTAGCGGGGGAGACCCAGTACTTC. The encoded protein is CSALAGETQYF.

This clonotype rates as medium-sized. As an off-target read in a library built for alpha chains, this beta chain has a frequency of little significance. CDR3 nucleotide sequence: TGTGCCAGCAGTTCGAGGACAGGATTCTCCTACGAGCAGTACTTC. Residues: CASSSRTGFSYEQYF. V usage is TRBV28 and J usage is TRBJ2-7; 7 bases fit TRBD1. Germline CDR1 reads MDHEN; CDR2 reads SYDVKM. This CDR3 is built from 15 residues. With 4 bases clipped from V and 0 bases from J, the junction kept 6 bases outside the gene matches.

This clonotype is classed as medium-sized. This beta chain is a stray read from a library made for alpha chains; its abundance is not meaningful. The genes are TRBV18 and TRBJ2-7; weak D call: TRBD1 (5 bases). CDR3 length: 15 residues. Germline V lookup: CDR1 KGHSH, CDR2 LQKENI. V was shortened by 8 bases and J by 1 base, with 18 bases between the two germline ends. Here the CDR3 reads CASTDTRWTSYEQYF. CDR3 coding DNA: TGTGCCAGCACCGACACCAGGTGGACATCCTACGAGCAGTACTTC.

By proportion, this clonotype is medium-sized (0.01 to 0.1%). For a library built for alpha chains, this beta chain is a stray read; little rests on its size. The chain is built from TRBV6-6 and TRBJ2-7; the D is unclear. CDR1 and CDR2 from the germline V gene are MNHNY and SVGAGI (reference sequence). Trimming pared 5 bases from V and 8 bases from J, leaving 16 bases between. The length of the CDR3 is 13 residues. CDR3 region: CASSRAESSQQYV. The CDR3 nucleotides read TGTGCCAGCAGTCGGGCAGAGTCCTCGCAGCAGTACGTC.

In the case of this clonotype: This beta chain was picked up by a library intended for alpha chains and is off target, so its count carries little meaning. This sequence joins TRBV7-8 and TRBJ2-3; 8 nucleotides match TRBD1. The CDR3 totals 17 residues. V dropped 6 bases and J dropped 6; count of bases not matched to a gene: 17. Germline V gene lookup returns CDR1 SGHVS and CDR2 FQNEAQ. The CDR3 loop reads CASSRAAAGGREDTQYF. The CDR3 DNA is TGTGCCAGCAGTCGGGCCGCGGCAGGGGGCCGAGAGGATACGCAGTATTTT.

This clonotype is medium-sized (0.01 to 0.1%) in the sample. Since it is a stray read in a library aimed at alpha chains, this beta chain has a size that is not meaningful. The V call is TRBV7-2, the J call TRBJ2-7, with 7 bases fitting TRBD1. Germline CDR1 reads SGHTA; CDR2 reads FQGNSA. V lost 5 bases, J lost 0 bases, and 7 bases stayed unmatched. The CDR3 is 15 amino acids. The CDR3 DNA reads TGTGCCAGCAGCCGCCGGGACAGCTACTCCTACGAGCAGTACTTC. Translated, it gives CASSRRDSYSYEQYF. Using reference TRBV7-2 and TRBJ2-7 for the parts outside the CDR3, the full variable domain is GAGVSQSPSNKVTEKGKDVELRCDPISGHTALYWYRQSLGQGLEFLIYFQGNSAPDKSGLPSDRFSAERTGGSVSTLTIQRTQQEDSAVYLCASSRRDSYSYEQYFGPGTRLTVT.

This clonotype was counted only a few times. The library was prepared for alpha chains; this beta chain is a stray read, so its frequency means little. The chain combines TRBV7-3 with TRBJ2-2; no definite D call. This CDR3 contains 11 residues. Germline V CDR1 and CDR2: SGHTA, FQGTGA. Trimming pared 7 bases from V and 5 bases from J, leaving 5 bases between. CDR3 nucleotide sequence: TGTGCCAGCACATTAACCGGGGAGCTGTTTTTT. Translating gives CASTLTGELFF. The variable domain in full, with the rest retrieved from reference TRBV7-3 and TRBJ2-2, is GAGVSQTPSNKVTEKGKYVELRCDPISGHTALYWYRQSLGQGPEFLIYFQGTGAADDSGLPNDRFFAVRPEGSVSTLKIQRTERGDSAVYLCASTLTGELFFGEGSRLTVL.